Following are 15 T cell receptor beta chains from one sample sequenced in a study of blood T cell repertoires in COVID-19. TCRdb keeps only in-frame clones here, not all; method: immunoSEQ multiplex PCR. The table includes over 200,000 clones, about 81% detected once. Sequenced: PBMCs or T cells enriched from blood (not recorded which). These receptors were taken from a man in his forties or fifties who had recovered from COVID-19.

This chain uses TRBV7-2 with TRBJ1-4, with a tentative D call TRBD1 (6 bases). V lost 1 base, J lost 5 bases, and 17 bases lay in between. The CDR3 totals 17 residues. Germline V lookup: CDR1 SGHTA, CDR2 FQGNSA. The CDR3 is CASSLGVTGGPNEKLFF. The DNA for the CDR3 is TGTGCCAGCAGCTTAGGGGTGACGGGGGGGCCAAATGAAAAACTGTTTTTT.

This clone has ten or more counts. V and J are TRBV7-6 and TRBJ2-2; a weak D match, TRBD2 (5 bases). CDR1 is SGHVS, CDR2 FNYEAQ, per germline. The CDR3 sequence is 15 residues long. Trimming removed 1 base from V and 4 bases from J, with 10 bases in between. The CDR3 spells CASSLGAEATGELFF. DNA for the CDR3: TGTGCCAGCAGCTTAGGGGCGGAGGCCACCGGGGAGCTGTTTTTT. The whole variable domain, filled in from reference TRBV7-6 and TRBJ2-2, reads GAGVSQSPRYKVTKRGQDVALRCDPISGHVSLYWYRQALGQGPEFLTYFNYEAQQDKSGLPNDRFSAERPEGSISTLTIQRTEQRDSAMYRCASSLGAEATGELFFGEGSRLTVL.

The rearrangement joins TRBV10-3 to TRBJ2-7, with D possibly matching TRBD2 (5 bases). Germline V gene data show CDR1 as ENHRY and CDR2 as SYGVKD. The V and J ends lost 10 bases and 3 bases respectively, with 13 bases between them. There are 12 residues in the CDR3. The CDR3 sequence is CATRAEVYEQYF. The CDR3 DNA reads TGTGCCACCCGAGCGGAGGTCTACGAGCAGTACTTC.

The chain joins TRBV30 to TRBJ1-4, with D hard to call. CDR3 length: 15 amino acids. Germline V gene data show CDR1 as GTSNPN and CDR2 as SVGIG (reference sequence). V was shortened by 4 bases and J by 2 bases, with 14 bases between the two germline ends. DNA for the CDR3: TGTGCCTGGACCAGATCGACATTGACTAATGAAAAACTGTTTTTT. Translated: CAWTRSTLTNEKLFF.

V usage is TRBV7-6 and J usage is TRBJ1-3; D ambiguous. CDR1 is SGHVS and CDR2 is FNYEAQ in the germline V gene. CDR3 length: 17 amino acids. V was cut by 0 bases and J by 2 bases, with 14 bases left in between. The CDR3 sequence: CASSLAFGDTPGNTIYF. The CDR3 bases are TGTGCCAGCAGCTTAGCCTTCGGCGACACCCCTGGAAACACCATATATTTT.

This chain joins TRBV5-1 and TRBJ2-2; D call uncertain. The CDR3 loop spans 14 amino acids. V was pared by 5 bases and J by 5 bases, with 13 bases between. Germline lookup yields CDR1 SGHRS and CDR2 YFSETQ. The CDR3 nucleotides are TGCGCCAGCAGACTTGCCCAGAGGACCGGGGAGCTGTTTTTT. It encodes CASRLAQRTGELFF.

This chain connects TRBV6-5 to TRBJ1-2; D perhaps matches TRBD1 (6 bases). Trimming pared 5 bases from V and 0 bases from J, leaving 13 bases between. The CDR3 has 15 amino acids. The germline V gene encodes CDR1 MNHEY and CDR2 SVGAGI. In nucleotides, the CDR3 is TGTGCCAGCAGTACCACAGGGACGGCTAACTATGGCTACACCTTC. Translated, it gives CASSTTGTANYGYTF.

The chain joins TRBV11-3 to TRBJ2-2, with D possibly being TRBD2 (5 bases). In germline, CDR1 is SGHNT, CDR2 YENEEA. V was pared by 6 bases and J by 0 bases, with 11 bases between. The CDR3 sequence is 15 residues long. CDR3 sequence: CASRAGAANTGELFF. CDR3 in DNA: TGTGCCAGCAGGGCTGGAGCGGCGAACACCGGGGAGCTGTTTTTT.

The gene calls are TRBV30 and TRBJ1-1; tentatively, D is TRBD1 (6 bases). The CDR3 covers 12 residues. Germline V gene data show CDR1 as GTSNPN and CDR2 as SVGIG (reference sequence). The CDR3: CARERRGTEAFF. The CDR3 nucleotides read TGTGCTCGCGAACGTAGGGGGACTGAAGCTTTCTTT. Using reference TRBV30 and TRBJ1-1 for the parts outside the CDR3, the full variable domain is SQTIHQWPATLVQPVGSPLSLECTVEGTSNPNLYWYRQAAGRGLQLLFYSVGIGQISSEVPQNLSASRPQDRQFILSSKKLLLSDSGFYLCARERRGTEAFFGQGTRLTVV.

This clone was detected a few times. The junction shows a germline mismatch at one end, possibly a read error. The CDR3 protein is CASTYQGAGEQYF. For the CDR3, the DNA is TGTGCCAGCACTTACCAGGGGGCCGGCGAGCAGTACTTC. The chain combines TRBV6-5 with TRBJ2-7, with TRBD1 matching over 8 bases. This CDR3 region has 13 residues. Germline values: CDR1 MNHEY, CDR2 SVGAGI.

The chain's CDR3 is CASSQDKGLGGYTF. CDR3 DNA sequence: TGTGCCAGCAGCCAAGATAAGGGGCTGGGAGGCTACACCTTC. The genes are TRBV3-1 (or the pseudogene TRBV3-2) and TRBJ1-2; tentatively, D is TRBD1 (5 bases). Germline CDR1 and CDR2: LGHDT and YNNKEL (reference sequence). Trimming removed 0 bases at V and 8 bases at J, with 13 bases between. This CDR3 has 14 residues.

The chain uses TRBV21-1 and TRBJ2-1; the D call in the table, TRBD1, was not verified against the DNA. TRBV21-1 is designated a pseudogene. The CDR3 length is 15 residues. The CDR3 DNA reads TGTGCCAGCAGCCTCTCGGGACAGGGAAGGAATGAGCAGTTCTTC. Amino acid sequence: CASSLSGQGRNEQFF.

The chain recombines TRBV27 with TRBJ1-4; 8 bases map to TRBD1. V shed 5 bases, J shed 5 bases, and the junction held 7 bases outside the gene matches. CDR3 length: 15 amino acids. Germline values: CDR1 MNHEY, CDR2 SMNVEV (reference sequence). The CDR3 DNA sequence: TGTGCCAGCAGTACCCGGACAGGGACGAATGAAAAACTGTTTTTT. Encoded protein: CASSTRTGTNEKLFF.

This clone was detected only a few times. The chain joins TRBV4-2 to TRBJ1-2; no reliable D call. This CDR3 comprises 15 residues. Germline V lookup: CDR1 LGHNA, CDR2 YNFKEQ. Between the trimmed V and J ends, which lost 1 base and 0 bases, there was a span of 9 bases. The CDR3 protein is CASSQGQAANYGYTF. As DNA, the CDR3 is TGTGCCAGCAGCCAAGGTCAGGCAGCTAACTATGGCTACACCTTC.

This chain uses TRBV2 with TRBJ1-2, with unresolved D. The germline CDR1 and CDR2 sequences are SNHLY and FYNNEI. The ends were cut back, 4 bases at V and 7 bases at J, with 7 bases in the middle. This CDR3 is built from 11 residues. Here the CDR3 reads CASSGQGGYTF. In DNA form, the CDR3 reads TGTGCCAGCAGTGGACAAGGTGGCTACACCTTC.